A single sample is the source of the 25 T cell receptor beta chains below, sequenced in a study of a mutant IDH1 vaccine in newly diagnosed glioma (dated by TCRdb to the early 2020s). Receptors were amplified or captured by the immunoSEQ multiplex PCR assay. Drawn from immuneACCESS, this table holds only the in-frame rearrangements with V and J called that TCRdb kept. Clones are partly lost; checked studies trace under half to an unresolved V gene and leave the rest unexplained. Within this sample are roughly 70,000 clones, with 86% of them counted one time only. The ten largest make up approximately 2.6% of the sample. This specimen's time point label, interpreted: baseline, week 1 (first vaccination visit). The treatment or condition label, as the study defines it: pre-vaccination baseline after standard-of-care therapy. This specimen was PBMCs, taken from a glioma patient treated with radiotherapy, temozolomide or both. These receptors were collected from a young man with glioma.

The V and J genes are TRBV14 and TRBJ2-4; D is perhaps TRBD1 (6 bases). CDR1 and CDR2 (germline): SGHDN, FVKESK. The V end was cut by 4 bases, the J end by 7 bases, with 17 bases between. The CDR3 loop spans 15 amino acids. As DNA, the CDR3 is TGTGCCAGCAGCCGCCCTGCAGGGGTTAGCAACATTCAGTACTTC. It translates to CASSRPAGVSNIQYF.

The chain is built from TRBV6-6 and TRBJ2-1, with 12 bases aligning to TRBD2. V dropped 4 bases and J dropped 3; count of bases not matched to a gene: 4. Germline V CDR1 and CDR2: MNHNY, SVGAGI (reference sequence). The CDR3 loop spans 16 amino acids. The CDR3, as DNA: TGTGCCAGCAGTTCTAGACTAGCGGGGGACTACAATGAGCAGTTCTTC. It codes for CASSSRLAGDYNEQFF.

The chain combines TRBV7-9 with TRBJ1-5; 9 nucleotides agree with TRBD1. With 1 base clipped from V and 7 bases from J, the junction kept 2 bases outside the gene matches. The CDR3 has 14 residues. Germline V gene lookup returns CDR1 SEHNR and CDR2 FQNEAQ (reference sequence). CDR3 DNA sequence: TGTGCCAGCAGCTTAGAGGGACAGGGACAGCCCCAGCATTTT. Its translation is CASSLEGQGQPQHF. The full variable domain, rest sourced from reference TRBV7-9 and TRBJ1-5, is DTGVSQNPRHKITKRGQNVTFRCDPISEHNRLYWYRQTLGQGPEFLTYFQNEAQLEKSRLLSDRFSAERPKGSFSTLEIQRTEQGDSAMYLCASSLEGQGQPQHFGDGTRLSIL.

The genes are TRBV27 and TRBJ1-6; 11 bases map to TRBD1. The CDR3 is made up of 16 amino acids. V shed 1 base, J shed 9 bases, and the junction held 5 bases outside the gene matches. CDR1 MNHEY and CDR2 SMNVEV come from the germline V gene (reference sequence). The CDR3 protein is CASSLWGQGEGSPLHF. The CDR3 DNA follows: TGTGCCAGCAGTTTATGGGGACAGGGGGAAGGTTCACCCCTCCACTTT.

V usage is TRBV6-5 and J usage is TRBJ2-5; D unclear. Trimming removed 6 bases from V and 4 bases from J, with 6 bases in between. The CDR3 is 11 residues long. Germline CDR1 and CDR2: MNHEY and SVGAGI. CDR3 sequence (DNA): TGTGCCAGCAGCCTACTAGAGACCCAGTACTTC. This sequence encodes CASSLLETQYF.

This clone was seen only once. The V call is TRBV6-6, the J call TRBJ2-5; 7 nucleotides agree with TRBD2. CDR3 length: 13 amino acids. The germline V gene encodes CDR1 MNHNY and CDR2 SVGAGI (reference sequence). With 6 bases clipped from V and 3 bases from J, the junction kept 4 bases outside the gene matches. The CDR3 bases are TGTGCCAGCAGGGTCCTAGCGGAAGAGACCCAGTACTTC. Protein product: CASRVLAEETQYF.

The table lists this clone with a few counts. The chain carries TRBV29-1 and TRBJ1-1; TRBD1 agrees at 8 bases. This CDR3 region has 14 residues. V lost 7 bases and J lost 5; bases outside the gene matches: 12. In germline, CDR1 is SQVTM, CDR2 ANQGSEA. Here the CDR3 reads CSAGTGDSRTEAFF. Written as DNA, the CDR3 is TGCAGCGCAGGGACAGGCGATTCAAGGACTGAAGCTTTCTTT.

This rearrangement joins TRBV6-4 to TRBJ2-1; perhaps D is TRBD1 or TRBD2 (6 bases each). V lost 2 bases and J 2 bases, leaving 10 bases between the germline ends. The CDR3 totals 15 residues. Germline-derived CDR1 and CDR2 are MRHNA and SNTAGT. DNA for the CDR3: TGTGCCAGCAGTGACACGGGGGCCGCCTACAATGAGCAGTTCTTC. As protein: CASSDTGAAYNEQFF.

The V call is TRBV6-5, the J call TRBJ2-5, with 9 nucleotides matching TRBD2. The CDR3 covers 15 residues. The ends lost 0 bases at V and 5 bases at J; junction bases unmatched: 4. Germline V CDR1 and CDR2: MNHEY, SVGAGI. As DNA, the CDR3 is TGTGCCAGCAGTTACTCCTGGACTAGCGAGGAGACCCAGTACTTC. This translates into CASSYSWTSEETQYF.

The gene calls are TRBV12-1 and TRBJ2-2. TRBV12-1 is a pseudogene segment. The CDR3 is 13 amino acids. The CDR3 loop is CPHRRRNTGELFF. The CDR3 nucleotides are TGTCCCCACCGTCGGCGGAACACCGGGGAGCTGTTTTTT.

The CDR3 region has the DNA TGTGCCAGCAGTTTCGGACAGCTCACTGAAGCTTTCTTT. Translating it yields CASSFGQLTEAFF. The rearrangement joins TRBV9 to TRBJ1-1, with a tentative D call TRBD1 (6 bases). Trimming removed 5 bases at V and 4 bases at J, with 12 bases between. Germline-derived CDR1 and CDR2 are SGDLS and YYNGEE. The CDR3 is made up of 13 amino acids.

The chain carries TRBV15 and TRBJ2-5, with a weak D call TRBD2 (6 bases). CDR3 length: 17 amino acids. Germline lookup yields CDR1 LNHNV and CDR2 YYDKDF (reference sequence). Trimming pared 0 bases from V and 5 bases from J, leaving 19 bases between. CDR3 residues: CATSRELDSGTVETQYF. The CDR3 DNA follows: TGTGCCACCAGCAGAGAACTGGATTCCGGGACTGTCGAGACCCAGTACTTC.

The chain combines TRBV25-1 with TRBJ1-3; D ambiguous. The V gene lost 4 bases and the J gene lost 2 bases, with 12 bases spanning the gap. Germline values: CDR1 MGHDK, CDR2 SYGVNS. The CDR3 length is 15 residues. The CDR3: CASSVPGSPGNTIYF. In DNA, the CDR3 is TGTGCCAGCAGTGTCCCGGGGAGCCCTGGAAACACCATATATTTT.

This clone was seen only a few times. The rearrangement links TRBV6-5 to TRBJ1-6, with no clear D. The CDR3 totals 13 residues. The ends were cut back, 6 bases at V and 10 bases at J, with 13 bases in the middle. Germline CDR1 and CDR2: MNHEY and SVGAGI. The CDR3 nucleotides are TGTGCCAGCAGAACAGCCCTGGGGTCACCCCTCCACTTT. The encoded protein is CASRTALGSPLHF.

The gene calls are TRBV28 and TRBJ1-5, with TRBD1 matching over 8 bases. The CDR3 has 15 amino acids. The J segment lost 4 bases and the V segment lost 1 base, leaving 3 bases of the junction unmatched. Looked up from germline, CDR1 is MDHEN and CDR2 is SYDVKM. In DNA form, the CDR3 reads TGTGCCAGCAGTTTATTTGGACAGGGTAATCAGCCCCAGCATTTT. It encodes CASSLFGQGNQPQHF. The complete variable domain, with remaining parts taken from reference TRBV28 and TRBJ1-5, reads DVKVTQSSRYLVKRTGEKVFLECVQDMDHENMFWYRQDPGLGLRLIYFSYDVKMKEKGDIPEGYSVSREKKERFSLILESASTNQTSMYLCASSLFGQGNQPQHFGDGTRLSIL.

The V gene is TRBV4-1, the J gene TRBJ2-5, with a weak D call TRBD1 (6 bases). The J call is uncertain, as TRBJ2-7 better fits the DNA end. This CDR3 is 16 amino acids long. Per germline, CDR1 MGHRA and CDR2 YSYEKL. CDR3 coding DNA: TGCGCCAGCAGCCAAATTCGCACAGGGCAAGGCCACGAGCAGTACTTC. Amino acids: CASSQIRTGQGHEQYF.

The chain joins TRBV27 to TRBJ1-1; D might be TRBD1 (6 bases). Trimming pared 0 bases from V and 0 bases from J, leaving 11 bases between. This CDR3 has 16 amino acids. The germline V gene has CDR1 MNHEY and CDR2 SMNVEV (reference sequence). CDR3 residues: CASSLSGAGLNTEAFF. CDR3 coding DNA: TGTGCCAGCAGTTTATCGGGGGCAGGGTTGAACACTGAAGCTTTCTTT.

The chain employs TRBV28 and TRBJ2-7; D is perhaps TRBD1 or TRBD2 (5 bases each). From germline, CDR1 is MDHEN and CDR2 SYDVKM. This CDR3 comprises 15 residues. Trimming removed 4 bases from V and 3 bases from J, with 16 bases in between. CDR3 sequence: CASSWDGGGSYEQYF. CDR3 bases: TGTGCCAGCAGTTGGGACGGAGGTGGGAGCTACGAGCAGTACTTC.

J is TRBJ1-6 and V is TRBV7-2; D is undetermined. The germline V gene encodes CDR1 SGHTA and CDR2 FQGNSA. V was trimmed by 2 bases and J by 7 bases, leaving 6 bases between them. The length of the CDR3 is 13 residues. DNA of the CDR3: TGTGCCAGCAGCTTAAGGCGAAATTCACCCCTCCACTTT. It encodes CASSLRRNSPLHF.

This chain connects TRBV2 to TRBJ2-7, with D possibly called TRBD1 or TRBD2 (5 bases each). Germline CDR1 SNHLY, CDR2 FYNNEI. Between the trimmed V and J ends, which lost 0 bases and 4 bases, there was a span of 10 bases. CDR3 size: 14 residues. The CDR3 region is CASSEAGTGYEQYF. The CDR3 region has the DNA TGTGCCAGCAGTGAAGCCGGGACGGGATACGAGCAGTACTTC.

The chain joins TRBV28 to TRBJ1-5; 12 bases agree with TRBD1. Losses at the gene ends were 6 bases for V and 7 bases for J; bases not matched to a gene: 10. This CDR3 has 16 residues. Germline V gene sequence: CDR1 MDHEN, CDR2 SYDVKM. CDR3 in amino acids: CASRPGTGGTGQPQHF. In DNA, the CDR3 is TGTGCCAGCAGACCCGGGACAGGGGGCACTGGGCAGCCCCAGCATTTT.

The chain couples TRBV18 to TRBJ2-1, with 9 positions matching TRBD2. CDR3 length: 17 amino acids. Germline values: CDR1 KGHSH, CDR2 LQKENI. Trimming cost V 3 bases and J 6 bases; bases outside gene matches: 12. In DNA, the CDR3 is TGTGCCAGCTCACCCCGGCTAGCGGGGCTTGTAGGCAATGAGCAGTTCTTC. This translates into CASSPRLAGLVGNEQFF. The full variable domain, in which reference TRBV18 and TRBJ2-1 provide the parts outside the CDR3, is NAGVMQNPRHLVRRRGQEARLRCSPMKGHSHVYWYRQLPEEGLKFMVYLQKENIIDESGMPKERFSAEFPKEGPSILRIQQVVRGDSAAYFCASSPRLAGLVGNEQFFGPGTRLTVL.

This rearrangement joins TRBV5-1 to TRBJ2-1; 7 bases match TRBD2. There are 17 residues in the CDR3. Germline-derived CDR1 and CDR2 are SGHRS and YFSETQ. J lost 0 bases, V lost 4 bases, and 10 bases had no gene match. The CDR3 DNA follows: TGCGCCAGCAGCACAATAACTAGCGCGAGCTCCTACAATGAGCAGTTCTTC. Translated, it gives CASSTITSASSYNEQFF.

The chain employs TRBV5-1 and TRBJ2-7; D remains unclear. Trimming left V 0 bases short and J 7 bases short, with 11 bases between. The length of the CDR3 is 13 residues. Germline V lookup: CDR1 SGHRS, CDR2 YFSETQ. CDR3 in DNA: TGCGCCAGCAGCTTGGTTGGGAAAGAGGAGCAGTACTTC. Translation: CASSLVGKEEQYF.

This chain's CDR3 is CASSSGGPTSYEQYF. The CDR3 nucleotides read TGTGCCAGCAGTTCTGGGGGGCCTACTTCCTACGAGCAGTACTTC. This chain uses TRBV27 with TRBJ2-7; the D call may be TRBD1 or TRBD2 (6 bases each). The V and J ends lost 4 bases and 1 base respectively, with 14 bases between them. CDR3 length: 15 amino acids. Looked up from germline, CDR1 is MNHEY and CDR2 is SMNVEV (reference sequence).